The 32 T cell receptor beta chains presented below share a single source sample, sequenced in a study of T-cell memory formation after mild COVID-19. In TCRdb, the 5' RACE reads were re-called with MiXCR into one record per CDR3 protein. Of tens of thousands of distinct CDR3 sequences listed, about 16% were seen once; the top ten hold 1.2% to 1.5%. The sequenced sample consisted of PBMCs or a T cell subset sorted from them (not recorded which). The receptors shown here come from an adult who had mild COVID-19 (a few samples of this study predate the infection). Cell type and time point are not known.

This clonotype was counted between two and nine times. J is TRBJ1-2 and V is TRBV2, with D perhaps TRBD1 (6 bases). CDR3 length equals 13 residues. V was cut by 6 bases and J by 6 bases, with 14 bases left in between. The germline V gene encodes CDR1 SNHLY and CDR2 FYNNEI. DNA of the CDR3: TGTGCCAGCAGCGCACAGGGACATGATGGCTACACCTTC. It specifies CASSAQGHDGYTF. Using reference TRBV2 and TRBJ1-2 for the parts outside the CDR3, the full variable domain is EPEVTQTPSHQVTQMGQEVILRCVPISNHLYFYWYRQILGQKVEFLVSFYNNEISEKSEIFDDQFSVERPDGSNFTLKIRSTKLEDSAMYFCASSAQGHDGYTFGSGTRLTVV.

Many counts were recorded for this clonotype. CDR3 nucleotide sequence: TGTGCCAGCCTGCGCGGGAGCGTCAACGAGCAGTACTTC. It is translated as CASLRGSVNEQYF. The V gene is TRBV11-2, the J gene TRBJ2-7; 7 bases agree with TRBD2. Trimming removed 8 bases from V and 5 bases from J; junction bases left unmatched: 9. The CDR3 is 13 amino acids. Germline CDR1 is SGHAT and CDR2 is FQNNGV.

CDR3 bases: TGTGCCAGCAGCCAAGCGACTGGGGATGAAGCTTTCTTT. Protein: CASSQATGDEAFF. V is TRBV3-1 and J is TRBJ1-1, with D hard to call. This CDR3 has 13 residues. CDR1 is LGHDT and CDR2 is YNNKEL in the germline V gene (reference sequence). Trimming shortened V by 1 base and J by 7 bases, and 10 bases separated the two germline ends.

Here the CDR3 DNA reads TGTGCCACCAGCAGAGAGGGGGGCACCGGGGAGCTGTTTTTT. Translated, it gives CATSREGGTGELFF. V is TRBV15 and J is TRBJ2-2; D may be TRBD2 (6 bases). The CDR3 covers 14 residues. Germline CDR1 and CDR2: LNHNV and YYDKDF (reference sequence). V was trimmed by 0 bases and J by 4 bases, leaving 6 bases between them. The full variable domain, rest sourced from reference TRBV15 and TRBJ2-2, is DAMVIQNPRYQVTQFGKPVTLSCSQTLNHNVMYWYQQKSSQAPKLLFHYYDKDFNNEADTPDNFQSRRPNTSFCFLDIRSPGLGDTAMYLCATSREGGTGELFFGEGSRLTVL.

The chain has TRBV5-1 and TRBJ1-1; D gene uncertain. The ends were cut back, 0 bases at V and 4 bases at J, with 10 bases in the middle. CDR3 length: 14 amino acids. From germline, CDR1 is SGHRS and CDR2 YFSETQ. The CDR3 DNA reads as TGCGCCAGCAGCTTGGGGGAGGCTGCCACTGAAGCTTTCTTT. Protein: CASSLGEAATEAFF.

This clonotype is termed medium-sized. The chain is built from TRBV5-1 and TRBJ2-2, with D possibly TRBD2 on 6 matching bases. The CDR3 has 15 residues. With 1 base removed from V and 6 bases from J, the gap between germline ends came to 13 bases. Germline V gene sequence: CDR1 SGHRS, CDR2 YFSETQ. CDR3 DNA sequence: TGCGCCAGCAGCTTGTCTCTAGCGTTCGCCGGGGAGCTGTTTTTT. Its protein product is CASSLSLAFAGELFF. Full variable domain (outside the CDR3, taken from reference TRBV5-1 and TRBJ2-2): KAGVTQTPRYLIKTRGQQVTLSCSPISGHRSVSWYQQTPGQGLQFLFEYFSETQRNKGNFPGRFSGRQFSNSRSEMNVSTLELGDSALYLCASSLSLAFAGELFFGEGSRLTVL.

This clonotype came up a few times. DNA of the CDR3: TGTGCCAGCAGCGTATTGAAAGGGCCTACCGGGGAGCTGTTTTTT. Amino acid sequence: CASSVLKGPTGELFF. The V and J genes are TRBV9 and TRBJ2-2, with no clear D. Per the germline V gene, CDR1 is SGDLS and CDR2 is YYNGEE. The CDR3 has 15 residues. Deletions cut 1 base from V and 5 bases from J, with 12 bases between.

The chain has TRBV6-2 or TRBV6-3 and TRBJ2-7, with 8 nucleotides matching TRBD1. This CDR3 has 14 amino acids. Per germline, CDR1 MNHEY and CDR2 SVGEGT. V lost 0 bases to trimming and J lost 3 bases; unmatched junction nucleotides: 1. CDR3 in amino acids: CASSYSGQGYEQYF. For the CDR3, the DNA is TGTGCCAGCAGTTACTCCGGACAGGGCTACGAGCAGTACTTC.

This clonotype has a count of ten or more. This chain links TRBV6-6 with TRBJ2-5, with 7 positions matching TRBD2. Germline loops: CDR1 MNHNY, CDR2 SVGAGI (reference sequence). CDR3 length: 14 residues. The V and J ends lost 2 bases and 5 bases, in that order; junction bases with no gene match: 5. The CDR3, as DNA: TGTGCCAGCAGTTACGGGGGGGTGGAGGAGACCCAGTACTTC. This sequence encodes CASSYGGVEETQYF.

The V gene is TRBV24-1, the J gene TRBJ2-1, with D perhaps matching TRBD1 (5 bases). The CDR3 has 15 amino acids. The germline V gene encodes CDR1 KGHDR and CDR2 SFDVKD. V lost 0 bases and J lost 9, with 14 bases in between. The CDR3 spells CATSDLAGIGSEQFF. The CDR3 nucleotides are TGTGCCACCAGTGATTTGGCAGGGATCGGTAGTGAGCAGTTCTTC.

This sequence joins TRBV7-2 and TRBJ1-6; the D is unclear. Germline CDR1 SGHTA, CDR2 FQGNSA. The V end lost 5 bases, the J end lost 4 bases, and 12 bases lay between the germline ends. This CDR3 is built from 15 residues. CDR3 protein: CASSPGWAYNSPLHF. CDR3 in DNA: TGTGCCAGCAGCCCCGGTTGGGCTTATAATTCACCCCTCCACTTT. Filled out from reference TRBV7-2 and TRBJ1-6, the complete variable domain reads GAGVSQSPSNKVTEKGKDVELRCDPISGHTALYWYRQSLGQGLEFLIYFQGNSAPDKSGLPSDRFSAERTGGSVSTLTIQRTQQEDSAVYLCASSPGWAYNSPLHFGNGTRLTVT.

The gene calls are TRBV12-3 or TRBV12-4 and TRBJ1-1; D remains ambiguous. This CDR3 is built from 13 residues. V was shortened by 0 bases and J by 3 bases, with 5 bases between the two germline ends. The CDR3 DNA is TGTGCCAGCAGTTTAGCGGCCGACACTGAAGCTTTCTTT. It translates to CASSLAADTEAFF.

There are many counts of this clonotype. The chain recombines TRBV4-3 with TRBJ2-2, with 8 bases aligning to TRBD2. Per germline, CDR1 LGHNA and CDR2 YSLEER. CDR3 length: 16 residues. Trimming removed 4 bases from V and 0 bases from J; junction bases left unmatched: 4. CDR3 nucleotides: TGCGCCAGCAGCCGGTCGGGACTAGCGAACACCGGGGAGCTGTTTTTT. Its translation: CASSRSGLANTGELFF.

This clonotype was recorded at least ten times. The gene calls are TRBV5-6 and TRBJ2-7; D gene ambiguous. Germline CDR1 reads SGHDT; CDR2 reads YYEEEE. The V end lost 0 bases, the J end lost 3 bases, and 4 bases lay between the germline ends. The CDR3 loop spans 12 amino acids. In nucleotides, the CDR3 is TGTGCCAGCAGCTTGGCAGACTACGAGCAGTACTTC. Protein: CASSLADYEQYF.

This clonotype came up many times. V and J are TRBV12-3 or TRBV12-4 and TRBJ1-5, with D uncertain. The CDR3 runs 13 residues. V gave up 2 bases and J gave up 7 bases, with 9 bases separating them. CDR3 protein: CASSLREAQPQHF. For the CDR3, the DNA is TGTGCCAGCAGTTTACGTGAGGCGCAGCCCCAGCATTTT.

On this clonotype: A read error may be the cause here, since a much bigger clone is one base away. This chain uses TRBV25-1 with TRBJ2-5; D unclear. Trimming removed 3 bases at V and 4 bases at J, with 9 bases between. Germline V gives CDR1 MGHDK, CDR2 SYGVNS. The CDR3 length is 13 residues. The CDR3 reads CASSDWGRETQYF. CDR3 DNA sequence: TGTGCCAGCAGTGATTGGGGAAGAGAGACCCAGTACTTC.

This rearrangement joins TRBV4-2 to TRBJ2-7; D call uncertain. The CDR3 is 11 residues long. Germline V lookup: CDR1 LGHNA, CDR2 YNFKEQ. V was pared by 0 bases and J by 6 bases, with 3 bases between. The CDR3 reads CASSQDSEQYF. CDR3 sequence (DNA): TGTGCCAGCAGCCAAGATTCCGAGCAGTACTTC.

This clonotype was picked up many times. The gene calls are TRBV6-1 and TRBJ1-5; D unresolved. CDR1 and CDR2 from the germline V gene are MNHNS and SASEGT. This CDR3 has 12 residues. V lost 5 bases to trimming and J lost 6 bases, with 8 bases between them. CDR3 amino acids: CASSPISQPQHF. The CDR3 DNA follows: TGTGCCAGCAGTCCCATAAGTCAGCCCCAGCATTTT.

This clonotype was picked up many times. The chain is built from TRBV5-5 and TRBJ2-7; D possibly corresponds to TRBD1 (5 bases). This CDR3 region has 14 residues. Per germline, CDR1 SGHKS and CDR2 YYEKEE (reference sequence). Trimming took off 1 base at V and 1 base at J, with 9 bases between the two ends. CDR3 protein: CASSLFQGSYEQYF. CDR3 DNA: TGTGCCAGCAGCTTGTTCCAGGGTTCCTACGAGCAGTACTTC.

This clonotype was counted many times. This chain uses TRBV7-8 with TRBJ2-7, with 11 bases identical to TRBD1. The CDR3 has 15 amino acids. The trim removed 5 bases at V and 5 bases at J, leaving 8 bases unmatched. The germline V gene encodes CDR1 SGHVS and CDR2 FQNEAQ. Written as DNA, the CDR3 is TGTGCCAGCAGCCGGGACAGGGGGAGATATGACGAGCAGTACTTC. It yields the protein CASSRDRGRYDEQYF.

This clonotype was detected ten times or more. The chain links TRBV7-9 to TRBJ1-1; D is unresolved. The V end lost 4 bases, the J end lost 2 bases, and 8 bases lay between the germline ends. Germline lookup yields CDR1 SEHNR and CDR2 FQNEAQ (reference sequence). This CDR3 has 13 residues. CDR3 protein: CASSSSGNTEAFF. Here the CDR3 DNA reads TGTGCCAGCAGCTCTTCGGGAAACACTGAAGCTTTCTTT.

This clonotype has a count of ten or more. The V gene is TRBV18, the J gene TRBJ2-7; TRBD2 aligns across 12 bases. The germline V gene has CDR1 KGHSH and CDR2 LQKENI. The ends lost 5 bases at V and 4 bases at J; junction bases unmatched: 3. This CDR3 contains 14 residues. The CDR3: CASSSTSGSYEQYF. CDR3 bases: TGTGCCAGCTCATCGACTAGCGGGAGTTACGAGCAGTACTTC.

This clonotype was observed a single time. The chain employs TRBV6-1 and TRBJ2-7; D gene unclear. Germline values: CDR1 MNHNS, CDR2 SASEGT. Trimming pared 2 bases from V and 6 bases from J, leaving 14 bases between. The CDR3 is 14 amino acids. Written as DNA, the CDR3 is TGTGCCAGCAGTGAAAGGGTGGCCATTGGCGAGCAGTACTTC. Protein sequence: CASSERVAIGEQYF.

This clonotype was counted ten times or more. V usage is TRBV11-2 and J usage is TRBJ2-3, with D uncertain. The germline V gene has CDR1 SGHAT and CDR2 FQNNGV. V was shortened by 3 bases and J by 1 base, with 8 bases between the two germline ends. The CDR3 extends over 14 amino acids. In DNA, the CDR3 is TGTGCCAGCAGCTTCACTCGGGGCACAGATACGCAGTATTTT. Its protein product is CASSFTRGTDTQYF. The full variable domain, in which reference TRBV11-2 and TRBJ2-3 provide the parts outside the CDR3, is EAGVAQSPRYKIIEKRQSVAFWCNPISGHATLYWYQQILGQGPKLLIQFQNNGVVDDSQLPKDRFSAERLKGVDSTLKIQPAKLEDSAVYLCASSFTRGTDTQYFGPGTRLTVL.

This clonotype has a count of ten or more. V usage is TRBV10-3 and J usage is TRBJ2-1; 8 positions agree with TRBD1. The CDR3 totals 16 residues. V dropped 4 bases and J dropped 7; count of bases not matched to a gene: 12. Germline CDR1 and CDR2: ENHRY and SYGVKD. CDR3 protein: CAISGGTGALSNEQFF. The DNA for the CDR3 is TGTGCCATCAGTGGAGGGACAGGTGCTCTCAGTAATGAGCAGTTCTTC.

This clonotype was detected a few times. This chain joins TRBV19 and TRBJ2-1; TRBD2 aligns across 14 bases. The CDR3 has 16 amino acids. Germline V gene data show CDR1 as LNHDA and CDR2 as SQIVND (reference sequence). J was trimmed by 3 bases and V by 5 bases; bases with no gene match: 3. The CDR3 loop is CASSAGTSGGYNEQFF. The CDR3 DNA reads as TGTGCCAGTAGTGCCGGGACTAGCGGGGGCTACAATGAGCAGTTCTTC.

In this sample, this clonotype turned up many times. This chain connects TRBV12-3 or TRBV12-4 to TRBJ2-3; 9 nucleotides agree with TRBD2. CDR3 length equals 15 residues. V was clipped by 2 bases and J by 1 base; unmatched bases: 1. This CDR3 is CASSLRTSGTDTQYF. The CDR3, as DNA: TGTGCCAGCAGTTTAAGGACTAGCGGCACAGATACGCAGTATTTT.

CDR3 coding DNA: TGTGCCAGCAGTGACAGGGGAGGGAGCACTGAAGCTTTCTTT. Translation gives CASSDRGGSTEAFF. The chain uses TRBV25-1 and TRBJ1-1; maybe TRBD1 (6 bases). The V gene's germline CDR1 is MGHDK and CDR2 SYGVNS. This CDR3 is 14 amino acids long. V lost 3 bases and J 4 bases, leaving 12 bases between the germline ends.

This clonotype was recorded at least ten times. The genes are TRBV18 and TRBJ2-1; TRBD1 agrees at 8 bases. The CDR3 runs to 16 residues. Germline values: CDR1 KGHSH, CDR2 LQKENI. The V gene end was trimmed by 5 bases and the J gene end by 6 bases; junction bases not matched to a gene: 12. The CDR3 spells CASSTQDRVVSNEQFF. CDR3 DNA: TGTGCCAGCTCAACGCAGGACAGGGTTGTAAGCAATGAGCAGTTCTTC.

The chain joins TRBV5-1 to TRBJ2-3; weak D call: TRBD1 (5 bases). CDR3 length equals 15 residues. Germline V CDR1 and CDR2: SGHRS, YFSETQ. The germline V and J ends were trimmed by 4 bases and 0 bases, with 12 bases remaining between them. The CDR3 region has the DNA TGCGCCAGCAGCACCGGACAAGTAAGCACAGATACGCAGTATTTT. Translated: CASSTGQVSTDTQYF.

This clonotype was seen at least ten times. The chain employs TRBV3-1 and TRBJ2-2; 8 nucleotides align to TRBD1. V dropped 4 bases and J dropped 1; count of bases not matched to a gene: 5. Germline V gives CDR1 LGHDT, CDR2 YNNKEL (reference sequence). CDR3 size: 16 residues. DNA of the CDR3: TGTGCCAGCAGCCCCAGGACAGGGTTGAACACCGGGGAGCTGTTTTTT. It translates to CASSPRTGLNTGELFF.

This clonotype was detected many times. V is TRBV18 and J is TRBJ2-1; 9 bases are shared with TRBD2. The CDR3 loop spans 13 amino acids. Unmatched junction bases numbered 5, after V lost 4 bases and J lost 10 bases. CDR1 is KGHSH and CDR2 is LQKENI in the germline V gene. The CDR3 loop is CASSRNSGGEQFF. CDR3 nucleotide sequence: TGTGCCAGCTCACGGAACAGCGGGGGGGAGCAGTTCTTC.